The 19 T cell receptor beta chains below come from one sample, sequenced in a study of cytomegalovirus exposure and HLA in healthy donors. A multiplex PCR was run with 60 Vbeta primers and 13 Jbeta primers. Generated by immunoSEQ multiplex PCR, the TCRdb table keeps only in-frame clones and is missing some. The sample carries about 140,000 clones, about 70% recorded once. Material: PBMCs. The receptors originated from a male donor in good health and CMV-seronegative.

V and J are TRBV5-1 and TRBJ1-1, with D perhaps matching TRBD1 (6 bases). Trimming shortened V by 0 bases and J by 0 bases, and 9 bases separated the two germline ends. CDR3 length equals 15 residues. The germline V gene has CDR1 SGHRS and CDR2 YFSETQ. The chain's CDR3 is CASSLEGGMNTEAFF. The DNA for the CDR3 is TGCGCCAGCAGCTTGGAGGGGGGGATGAACACTGAAGCTTTCTTT.

The chain carries TRBV27 and TRBJ1-2, with 8 positions matching TRBD1. CDR3 length: 16 amino acids. The V and J ends lost 5 bases and 6 bases, in that order; junction bases with no gene match: 14. The germline V gene encodes CDR1 MNHEY and CDR2 SMNVEV (reference sequence). CDR3 sequence (DNA): TGTGCCAGCAGTAGTTTCGGATTACAGGGGGGCCATGGCTACACCTTC. It codes for CASSSFGLQGGHGYTF.

The genes are TRBV18 and TRBJ2-3; D is possibly TRBD1 (6 bases). V was cut by 3 bases and J by 4 bases, with 11 bases left in between. Germline V gene sequence: CDR1 KGHSH, CDR2 LQKENI. CDR3 length equals 14 residues. CDR3 sequence: CASSPGTSPDTQYF. The CDR3 nucleotides read TGTGCCAGCTCACCTGGGACATCTCCAGATACGCAGTATTTT.

The rearrangement links TRBV6-4 to TRBJ2-5, with 7 bases aligning to TRBD1. Per the germline V gene, CDR1 is MRHNA and CDR2 is SNTAGT. V shed 2 bases and J 3 bases; nucleotides not matched to a gene: 6. The CDR3 totals 15 residues. The CDR3 DNA reads as TGTGCCAGCAGTGACGACAGGGAGAGTGAAGAGACCCAGTACTTC. Its protein product is CASSDDRESEETQYF.

This sequence joins TRBV10-3 and TRBJ1-4, with D perhaps TRBD1 (6 bases). The CDR3 length is 15 residues. V was cut by 0 bases and J by 6 bases, with 11 bases left in between. Germline values: CDR1 ENHRY, CDR2 SYGVKD. The CDR3 reads CAISESGGRYEKLFF. DNA for the CDR3: TGTGCCATCAGTGAGTCGGGGGGGCGATATGAAAAACTGTTTTTT.

The rearrangement uses TRBV19 and TRBJ1-1, with no clear D. Germline lookup yields CDR1 LNHDA and CDR2 SQIVND (reference sequence). The CDR3 covers 12 residues. The V and J ends lost 9 bases and 1 base respectively, with 9 bases between them. CDR3 loop: CASLQANTEAFF. CDR3 DNA sequence: TGTGCCAGCCTTCAGGCGAACACTGAAGCTTTCTTT.

The chain is built from TRBV4-1 and TRBJ2-7, with D possibly TRBD2 on 6 matching bases. Trimming took 0 bases from V and 3 from J, leaving 12 bases between them. The CDR3 consists of 15 residues. Germline V gene sequence: CDR1 MGHRA, CDR2 YSYEKL. Here the CDR3 reads CASSQDGSGYYEQYF. The CDR3 bases are TGCGCCAGCAGCCAAGATGGTAGCGGATACTACGAGCAGTACTTC.

The chain combines TRBV7-2 with TRBJ1-1, with D maybe TRBD1 (6 bases). The CDR3 length is 15 residues. Germline lookup yields CDR1 SGHTA and CDR2 FQGNSA. V was cut by 3 bases and J by 2 bases, with 13 bases left in between. CDR3 coding DNA: TGTGCCAGCAGCTTTGGACAGAAGAGTAACACTGAAGCTTTCTTT. Translation: CASSFGQKSNTEAFF.

The chain links TRBV5-1 to TRBJ2-7; 10 bases are shared with TRBD1. This CDR3 is built from 15 residues. Looked up from germline, CDR1 is SGHRS and CDR2 is YFSETQ. J lost 2 bases, V lost 2 bases, and 4 bases had no gene match. CDR3 sequence reads: CASSFPGQGPYEQYF. Written as DNA, the CDR3 is TGCGCCAGCAGCTTCCCGGGACAGGGGCCCTACGAGCAGTACTTC.

The gene calls are TRBV19 and TRBJ2-2; TRBD1 agrees at 7 bases. The CDR3 is 15 residues long. Germline values: CDR1 LNHDA, CDR2 SQIVND (reference sequence). The J segment lost 5 bases and the V segment lost 3 bases, leaving 6 bases of the junction unmatched. The CDR3 loop is CASSMRGRKTGELFF. In DNA, the CDR3 is TGTGCCAGTAGTATGAGGGGGCGGAAGACCGGGGAGCTGTTTTTT.

This clone appeared a few times. This rearrangement joins TRBV5-1 to TRBJ2-7; the match to TRBD1 covers 10 bases. The CDR3 runs 16 residues. Per the germline V gene, CDR1 is SGHRS and CDR2 is YFSETQ. The trim removed 3 bases at V and 5 bases at J, leaving 11 bases unmatched. CDR3 in DNA: TGCGCCAGCAGCTCCTGGATAGGGACAGGGGCCGACGAGCAGTACTTC. It is translated as CASSSWIGTGADEQYF.

This rearrangement joins TRBV15 to TRBJ1-1; D unresolved. CDR1 is LNHNV and CDR2 is YYDKDF in the germline V gene (reference sequence). The CDR3 has 13 residues. V lost 0 bases, J lost 5 bases, and 7 bases lay in between. The CDR3 bases are TGTGCCACCAGCAGAGACGGGGTAACTGAAGCTTTCTTT. It is translated as CATSRDGVTEAFF.

The chain carries TRBV5-8 and TRBJ2-3; 8 bases fit TRBD2. Germline V gene data show CDR1 as SGHTS and CDR2 as YDEGEE. The CDR3 has 17 residues. Trimming at V came to 0 bases and at J to 3 bases, leaving 9 bases not matched to a gene. The CDR3, as DNA: TGTGCCAGCAGCTTGGGGGCAGCGGGGGCCAATACAGATACGCAGTATTTT. Its translation is CASSLGAAGANTDTQYF.

A few counts support this clone. This chain links TRBV28 with TRBJ2-1, with TRBD2 matching 15 bases. J lost 9 bases, V lost 3 bases, and 6 bases had no gene match. Germline V gene sequence: CDR1 MDHEN, CDR2 SYDVKM. This CDR3 spans 16 amino acids. Here the CDR3 reads CASSFGTSGRRGEQFF. In DNA, the CDR3 is TGTGCCAGCAGTTTCGGGACTAGCGGGAGGCGTGGTGAGCAGTTCTTC.

This clone has a handful of counts. The V and J genes are TRBV9 and TRBJ2-5; the match to TRBD2 covers 9 bases. V was pared by 4 bases and J by 4 bases, with 8 bases of the junction left unmatched. Germline V gene sequence: CDR1 SGDLS, CDR2 YYNGEE. CDR3 size: 15 residues. The chain's CDR3 is CASSYVAGVSETQYF. Written as DNA, the CDR3 is TGTGCCAGCAGCTACGTAGCGGGAGTCTCAGAGACCCAGTACTTC.

This chain connects TRBV5-1 to TRBJ1-6; a possible D gene is TRBD1 (5 bases). The V end was cut by 4 bases, the J end by 1 base, with 15 bases between. Per germline, CDR1 SGHRS and CDR2 YFSETQ. This CDR3 has 17 residues. The CDR3 nucleotides are TGCGCCAGCAGCATCGAGGGGAGGGTTTCCTATAATTCACCCCTCCACTTT. Translation: CASSIEGRVSYNSPLHF.

The chain is built from TRBV19 and TRBJ2-1, with TRBD2 matching 7 bases. The junction had 8 bases not matched to a gene; V was cut back by 4 bases and J by 5 bases. This CDR3 has 15 residues. Germline CDR1 reads LNHDA; CDR2 reads SQIVND (reference sequence). The CDR3 is CASSRTREINNEQFF. The CDR3 DNA reads as TGTGCCAGTAGTAGGACGCGGGAGATCAACAATGAGCAGTTCTTC.

The chain couples TRBV7-6 to TRBJ2-5; D is perhaps TRBD1 (7 bases). The CDR3 extends over 15 amino acids. Per germline, CDR1 SGHVS and CDR2 FNYEAQ. The V end was cut by 5 bases, the J end by 1 base, with 14 bases between. The CDR3 DNA is TGTGCCAGCAGCCCCCTTCAGGGGGGCCAAGAGACCCAGTACTTC. It codes for CASSPLQGGQETQYF. The whole variable domain, filled in from reference TRBV7-6 and TRBJ2-5, reads GAGVSQSPRYKVTKRGQDVALRCDPISGHVSLYWYRQALGQGPEFLTYFNYEAQQDKSGLPNDRFSAERPEGSISTLTIQRTEQRDSAMYRCASSPLQGGQETQYFGPGTRLLVL.

V gene TRBV29-1 combines with J gene TRBJ2-1, with TRBD2 matching over 9 bases. J lost 4 bases, V lost 6 bases, and 7 bases had no gene match. CDR3 length: 14 amino acids. Germline V gives CDR1 SQVTM, CDR2 ANQGSEA. CDR3 DNA: TGCAGCGTGGGGTTAGCGGGAGTTTACAATGAGCAGTTCTTC. Amino acid sequence: CSVGLAGVYNEQFF.